This T cell receptor beta chain was captured in a study of neoadjuvant anti-PD-1 for oral cavity cancer. Looking at the study overall: Patients without progression received a fourth nivolumab dose around day 43, then surgical resection on days 50-56.

Repertoires were generated with immunoSEQ multiplex PCR, while TCRdb's copy carries only in-frame clones and drops some. The repertoire holds 11,000 to 15,000 clones, with roughly 70% as singletons. To note about this clone: Antigen unknown.

The CDR3 length is 15 residues. Germline V gives CDR1 SGDLS, CDR2 YYNGEE. Trimming removed 5 bases at V and 0 bases at J, with 9 bases between. Findings and caveats of the study: Higher pretreatment blood Treg/Th17 ratios correlated with higher pretreatment blood and lower post-treatment tumor TCRbeta clonality.

This specimen consisted of PBMCs, obtained before nivolumab (anti-PD-1) treatment. The rearrangement uses TRBV9 and TRBJ1-6; no firm D call. The TCR comes from a person between 40 and 79 years old with oral cavity squamous cell carcinoma. CDR3 coding DNA: TGTGCCAGCAGGTCAGAGAGCTCCTATAATTCACCCCTCCACTTT. This codes for CASRSESSYNSPLHF. Combining the CDR3 with reference TRBV9 and TRBJ1-6 gives the whole variable domain DSGVTQTPKHLITATGQRVTLRCSPRSGDLSVYWYQQSLDQGLQFLIQYYNGEERAKGNILERFSAQQFPDLHSELNLSSLELGDSALYFCASRSESSYNSPLHFGNGTRLTVT.